This note documents a single T cell receptor (beta chain) sequence. The antigen is undetermined. The sample contains more than one DNA sequence encoding this CDR3. This table comes from immunoSEQ multiplex PCR, and its TCRdb copy is limited to in-frame clones, with some not included. The sample has approximately 39,000 clones; just under 80% are singletons. This entry is derived from a study of T cells after posttransplantation cyclophosphamide. Treatment was busulfan-fludarabine conditioning, a marrow graft, and cyclophosphamide on days +3 and +4. Study findings and constraints: Recipient CMV seropositivity and CMV reactivation strongly tracked TRB clonality. Tissue-infiltrating T cells from skin or gut overlapped little with blood T cells. Donor-recipient repertoire similarity was low at 1-2 months, rising over year one.

This CDR3 region has 14 residues. Germline CDR1 is LGHNA and CDR2 is YNFKEQ. V was trimmed by 0 bases and J by 3 bases, leaving 8 bases between them. The rearrangement joins TRBV4-2 to TRBJ2-5; maybe TRBD1 (6 bases). The TCR sequence derives from a female patient aged 40-50 years who received an allogeneic stem cell transplant from a related donor, was CMV-positive, and had no GVHD. T cells may partly derive from the graft donor. The source material was CD4+ T cells sorted from blood, sampled roughly 250 weeks after a stem cell transplant with posttransplant cyclophosphamide. CDR3 DNA: TGTGCCAGCAGCCAAGAAGGGGGAGAAGAGACCCAGTACTTC. Encoded protein: CASSQEGGEETQYF.